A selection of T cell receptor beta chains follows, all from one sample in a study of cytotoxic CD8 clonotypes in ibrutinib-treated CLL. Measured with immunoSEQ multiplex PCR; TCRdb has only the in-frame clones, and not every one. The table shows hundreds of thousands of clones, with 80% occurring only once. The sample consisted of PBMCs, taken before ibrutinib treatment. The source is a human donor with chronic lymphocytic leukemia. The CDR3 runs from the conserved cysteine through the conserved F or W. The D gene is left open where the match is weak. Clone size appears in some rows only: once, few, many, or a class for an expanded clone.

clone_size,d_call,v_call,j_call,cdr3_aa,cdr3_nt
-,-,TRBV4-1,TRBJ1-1,CASSRTGSSTEAFF,TGCGCCAGCAGCCGAACGGGGTCGAGCACTGAAGCTTTCTTT
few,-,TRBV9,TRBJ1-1,CASSVLSSGASPNTEAFF,TGTGCCAGCAGCGTACTCTCCTCAGGGGCCTCCCCTAACACTGAAGCTTTCTTT
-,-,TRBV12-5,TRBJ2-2,CASGLVTSYTGELFF,TGTGCTAGTGGTTTGGTAACTAGCTACACCGGGGAGCTGTTTTTT
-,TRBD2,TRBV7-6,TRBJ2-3,CASSAGLAGTDTQYF,TGTGCCAGCAGCGCCGGACTAGCGGGCACAGATACGCAGTATTTT
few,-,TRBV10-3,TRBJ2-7,CAISEVADYEQYF,TGTGCCATCAGTGAGGTAGCGGACTACGAGCAGTACTTC
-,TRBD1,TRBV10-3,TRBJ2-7,CATSDRGFYEQYF,TGTGCCACGAGCGACAGGGGTTTCTACGAGCAGTACTTC
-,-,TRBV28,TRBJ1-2,CASSTHRQVYGYTF,TGTGCCAGCAGTACCCACCGACAGGTATATGGCTACACCTTC
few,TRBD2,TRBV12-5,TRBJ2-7,CASGRGAAGAPEQYF,TGTGCTAGTGGCCGAGGGGCGGCGGGAGCGCCCGAGCAGTACTTC
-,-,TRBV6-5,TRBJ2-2,CASRGSENTGELFF,TGTGCCAGCAGGGGAAGCGAAAACACCGGGGAGCTGTTTTTT
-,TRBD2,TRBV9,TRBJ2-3,CASSVIAGAGTDTQYF,TGTGCCAGCAGCGTAATAGCGGGAGCGGGCACAGATACGCAGTATTTT
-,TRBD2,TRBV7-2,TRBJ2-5,CASSPGTTETQYF,TGTGCCAGCAGTCCTGGGACTACAGAGACCCAGTACTTC
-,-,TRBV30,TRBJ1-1,CAWRDSQIRTEAFF,TGTGCCTGGAGGGACAGCCAAATACGCACTGAAGCTTTCTTT
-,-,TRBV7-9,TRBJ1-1,CASSLGPRGENTEAFF,TGTGCCAGCAGCTTAGGTCCGCGCGGAGAGAACACTGAAGCTTTCTTT
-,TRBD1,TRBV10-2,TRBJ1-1,CASGVGQGPTEAFF,TGCGCCAGCGGGGTGGGACAGGGGCCCACTGAAGCTTTCTTT
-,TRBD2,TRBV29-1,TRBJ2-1,CSVERRLAGDEQFF,TGCAGCGTTGAAAGGCGGCTAGCGGGAGATGAGCAGTTCTTC
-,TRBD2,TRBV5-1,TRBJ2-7,CASSFSAGGGHEQYF,TGCGCCAGCAGCTTTAGCGCGGGAGGAGGGCACGAGCAGTACTTC
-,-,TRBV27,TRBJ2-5,CASSRPGLQETQYF,TGTGCCAGCAGTCGACCGGGACTGCAAGAGACCCAGTACTTC
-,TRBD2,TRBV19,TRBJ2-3,CASSIGREGWNTQYF,TGTGCCAGTAGTATCGGGCGGGAGGGATGGAATACGCAGTATTTT
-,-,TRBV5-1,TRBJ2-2,CASSSLSRSNTGELFF,TGCGCCAGCAGCTCCCTCTCCCGTTCAAACACCGGGGAGCTGTTTTTT
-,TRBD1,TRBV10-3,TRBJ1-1,CAISITGGNTEAFF,TGTGCCATCAGTATTACAGGGGGAAACACTGAAGCTTTCTTT
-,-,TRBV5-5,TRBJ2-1,CASSLYPGAGNEQFF,TGTGCCAGCAGCTTGTATCCGGGAGCGGGCAATGAGCAGTTCTTC
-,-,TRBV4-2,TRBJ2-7,CASSQLGRESGQYF,TGTGCCAGCAGCCAACTTGGAAGGGAATCGGGGCAGTACTTC
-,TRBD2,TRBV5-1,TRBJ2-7,CASSLKAGADEQYF,TGCGCCAGCAGCTTGAAGGCGGGAGCGGACGAGCAGTACTTC
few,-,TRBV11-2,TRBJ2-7,CASSPSIAPEGYF,TGTGCCAGCAGCCCGAGCATAGCCCCGGAGGGGTACTTC
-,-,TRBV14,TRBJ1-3,CASSWAFGNTIYF,TGTGCCAGCAGCTGGGCTTTTGGAAACACCATATATTTT
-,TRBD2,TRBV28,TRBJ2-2,CASSPTQTSSGELFF,TGTGCCAGCAGCCCAACCCAGACTAGCTCCGGGGAGCTGTTTTTT
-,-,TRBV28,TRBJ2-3,CASSPGGPRGADTQYF,TGTGCCAGCAGTCCTGGGGGCCCCCGGGGTGCAGATACGCAGTATTTT
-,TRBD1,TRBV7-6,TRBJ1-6,CASSLGGQYNSPLHF,TGTGCCAGCAGCTTAGGGGGACAGTATAATTCACCCCTCCACTTT
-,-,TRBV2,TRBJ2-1,CASSGQGDEQFF,TGTGCCAGCAGTGGGCAGGGAGACGAGCAGTTCTTC
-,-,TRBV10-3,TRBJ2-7,CAISLTGSYEQYF,TGTGCCATCTCTCTGACAGGCTCCTACGAGCAGTACTTC
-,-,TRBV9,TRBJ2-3,CASSFISTDTQYF,TGTGCCAGCAGTTTCATAAGCACAGATACGCAGTATTTT
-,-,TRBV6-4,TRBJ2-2,CASSEASVATGELFF,TGTGCCAGCAGTGAAGCTAGCGTGGCCACCGGGGAGCTGTTTTTT
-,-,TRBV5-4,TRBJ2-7,CASSLTRGYEQYF,TGTGCCAGCAGCTTGACTCGGGGTTACGAGCAGTACTTC
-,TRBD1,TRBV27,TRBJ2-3,CASSLNRGPNTQYF,TGTGCCAGCAGTTTAAACAGGGGGCCGAATACGCAGTATTTT
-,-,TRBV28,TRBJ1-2,CASSTRSGYGYTF,TGTGCCAGCAGTACCCGGAGCGGATATGGCTACACCTTC
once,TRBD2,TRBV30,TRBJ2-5,CAWSIRWTSGRAKETQYF,TGTGCCTGGAGTATAAGATGGACTAGCGGGAGGGCCAAGGAGACCCAGTACTTC
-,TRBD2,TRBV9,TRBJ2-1,CASSVEASGSLTQFF,TGTGCCAGCAGCGTAGAGGCTAGCGGGAGTTTAACGCAGTTCTTC